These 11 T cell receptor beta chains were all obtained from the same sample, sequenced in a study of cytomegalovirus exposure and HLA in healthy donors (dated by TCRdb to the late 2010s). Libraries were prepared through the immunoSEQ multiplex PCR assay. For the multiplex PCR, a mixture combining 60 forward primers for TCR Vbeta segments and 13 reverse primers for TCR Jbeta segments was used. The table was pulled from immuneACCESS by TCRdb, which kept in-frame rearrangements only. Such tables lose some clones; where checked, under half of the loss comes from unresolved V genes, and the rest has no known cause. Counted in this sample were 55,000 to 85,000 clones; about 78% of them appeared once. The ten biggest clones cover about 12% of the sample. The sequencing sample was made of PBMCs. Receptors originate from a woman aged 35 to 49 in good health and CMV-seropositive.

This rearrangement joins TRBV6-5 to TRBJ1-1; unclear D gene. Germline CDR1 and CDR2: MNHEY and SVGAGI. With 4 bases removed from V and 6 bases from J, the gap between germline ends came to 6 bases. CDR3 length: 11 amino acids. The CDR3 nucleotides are TGTGCCAGCAGTTCCCGGTCTGAAGCTTTCTTT. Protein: CASSSRSEAFF.

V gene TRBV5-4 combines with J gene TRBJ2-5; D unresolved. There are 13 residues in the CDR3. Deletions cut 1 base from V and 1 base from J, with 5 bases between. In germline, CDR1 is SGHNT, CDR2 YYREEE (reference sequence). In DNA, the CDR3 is TGTGCCAGCAGCTTGATCAGCCAAGAGACCCAGTACTTC. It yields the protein CASSLISQETQYF. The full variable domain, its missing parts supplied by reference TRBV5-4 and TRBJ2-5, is ETGVTQSPTHLIKTRGQQVTLRCSSQSGHNTVSWYQQALGQGPQFIFQYYREEENGRGNFPPRFSGLQFPNYSSELNVNALELDDSALYLCASSLISQETQYFGPGTRLLVL.

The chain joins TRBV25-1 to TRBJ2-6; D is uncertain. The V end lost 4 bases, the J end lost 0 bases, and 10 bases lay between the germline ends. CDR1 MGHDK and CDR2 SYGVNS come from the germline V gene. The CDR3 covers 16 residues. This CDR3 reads CASSGSRSSGANVLTF. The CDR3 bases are TGTGCCAGCAGTGGCTCCCGGAGCTCTGGGGCCAACGTCCTGACTTTC.

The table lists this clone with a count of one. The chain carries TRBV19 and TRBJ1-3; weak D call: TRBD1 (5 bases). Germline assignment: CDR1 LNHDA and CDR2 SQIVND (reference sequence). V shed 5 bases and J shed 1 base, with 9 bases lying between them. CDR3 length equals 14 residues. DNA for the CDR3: TGTGCCAGTAGTTCAGGGTTTTCTGGAAACACCATATATTTT. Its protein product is CASSSGFSGNTIYF.

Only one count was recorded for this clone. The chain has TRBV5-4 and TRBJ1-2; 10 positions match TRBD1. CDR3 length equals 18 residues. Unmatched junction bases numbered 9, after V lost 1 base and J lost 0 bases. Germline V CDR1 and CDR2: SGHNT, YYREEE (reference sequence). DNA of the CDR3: TGTGCCAGCAGCTTGAGACAGGGGGCGCGGGGGGCTAACTATGGCTACACCTTC. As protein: CASSLRQGARGANYGYTF. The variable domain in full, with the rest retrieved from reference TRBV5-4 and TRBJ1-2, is ETGVTQSPTHLIKTRGQQVTLRCSSQSGHNTVSWYQQALGQGPQFIFQYYREEENGRGNFPPRFSGLQFPNYSSELNVNALELDDSALYLCASSLRQGARGANYGYTFGSGTRLTVV.

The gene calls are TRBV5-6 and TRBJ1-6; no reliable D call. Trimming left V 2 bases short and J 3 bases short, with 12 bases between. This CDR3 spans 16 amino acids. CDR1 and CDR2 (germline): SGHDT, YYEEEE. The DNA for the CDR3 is TGTGCCAGCAGCTTATGGGCAGGTGTCTATAATTCACCCCTCCACTTT. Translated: CASSLWAGVYNSPLHF.

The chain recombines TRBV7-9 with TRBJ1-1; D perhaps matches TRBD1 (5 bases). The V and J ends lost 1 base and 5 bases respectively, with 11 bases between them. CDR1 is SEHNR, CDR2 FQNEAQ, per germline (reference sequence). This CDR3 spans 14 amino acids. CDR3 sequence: CASSLVNQGTEAFF. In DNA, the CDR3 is TGTGCCAGCAGCTTAGTCAATCAGGGAACTGAAGCTTTCTTT.

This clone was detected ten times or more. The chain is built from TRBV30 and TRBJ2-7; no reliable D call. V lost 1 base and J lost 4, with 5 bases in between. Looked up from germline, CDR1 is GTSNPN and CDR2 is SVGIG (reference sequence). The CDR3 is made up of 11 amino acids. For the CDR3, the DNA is TGTGCCTGGAGTGGCACATACGAGCAGTACTTC. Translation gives CAWSGTYEQYF.

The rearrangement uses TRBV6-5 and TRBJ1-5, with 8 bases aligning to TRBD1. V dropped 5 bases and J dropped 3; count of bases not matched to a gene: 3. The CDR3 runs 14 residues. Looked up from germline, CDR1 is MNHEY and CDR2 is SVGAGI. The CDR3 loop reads CASSNRGDNQPQHF. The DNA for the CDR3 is TGTGCCAGCAGTAACAGGGGGGACAATCAGCCCCAGCATTTT.

The CDR3 loop is CASSLSGTGINGYTF. CDR3 DNA: TGTGCCAGTAGTCTCTCCGGGACAGGCATAAACGGCTACACCTTC. The chain combines TRBV19 with TRBJ1-2; 8 positions match TRBD1. In germline, CDR1 is LNHDA, CDR2 SQIVND (reference sequence). The CDR3 sequence is 15 residues long. Unmatched junction bases numbered 13, after V lost 5 bases and J lost 8 bases.

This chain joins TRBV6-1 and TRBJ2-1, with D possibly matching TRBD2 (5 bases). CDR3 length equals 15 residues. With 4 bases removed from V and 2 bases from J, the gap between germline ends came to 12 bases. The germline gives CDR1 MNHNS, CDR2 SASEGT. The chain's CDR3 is CASSVLRAPYNEQFF. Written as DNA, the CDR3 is TGTGCCAGCAGTGTTTTGAGGGCCCCCTACAATGAGCAGTTCTTC.